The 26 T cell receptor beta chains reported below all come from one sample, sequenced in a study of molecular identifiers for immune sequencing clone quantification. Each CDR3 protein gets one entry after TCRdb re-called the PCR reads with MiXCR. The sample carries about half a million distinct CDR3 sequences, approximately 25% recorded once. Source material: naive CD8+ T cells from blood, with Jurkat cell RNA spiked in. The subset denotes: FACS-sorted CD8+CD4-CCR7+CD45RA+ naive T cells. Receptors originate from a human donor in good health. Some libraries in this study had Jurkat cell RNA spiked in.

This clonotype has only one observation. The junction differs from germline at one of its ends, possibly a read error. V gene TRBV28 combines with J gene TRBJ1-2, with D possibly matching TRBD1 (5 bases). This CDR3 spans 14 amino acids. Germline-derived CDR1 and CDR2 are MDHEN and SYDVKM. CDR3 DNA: TGTTCCAGCAGTCCGGGTCGGGGCGCGCATGGCTACACCTTC. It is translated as CSSSPGRGAHGYTF.

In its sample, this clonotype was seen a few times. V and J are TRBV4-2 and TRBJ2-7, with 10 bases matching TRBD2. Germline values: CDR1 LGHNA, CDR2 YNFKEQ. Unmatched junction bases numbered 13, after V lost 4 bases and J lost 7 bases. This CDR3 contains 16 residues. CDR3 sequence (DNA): TGTGCCAGCAGCCCTCCCCAGCGGGAGGGCTATAGGGAGCAGTACTTC. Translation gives CASSPPQREGYREQYF.

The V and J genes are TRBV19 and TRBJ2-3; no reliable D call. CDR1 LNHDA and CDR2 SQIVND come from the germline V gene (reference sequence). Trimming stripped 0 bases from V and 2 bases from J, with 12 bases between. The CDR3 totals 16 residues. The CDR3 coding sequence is TGTGCCAGTAGTATAGAGTCTGCGGTTTTCACAGATACGCAGTATTTT. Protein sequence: CASSIESAVFTDTQYF.

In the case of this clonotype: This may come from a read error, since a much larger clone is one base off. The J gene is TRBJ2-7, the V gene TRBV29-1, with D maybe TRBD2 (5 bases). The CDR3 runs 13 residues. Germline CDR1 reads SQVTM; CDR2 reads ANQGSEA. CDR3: CGGSGSGSGEQYF. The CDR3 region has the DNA TGCGGTGGATCCGGCAGCGGATCGGGCGAGCAGTACTTC.

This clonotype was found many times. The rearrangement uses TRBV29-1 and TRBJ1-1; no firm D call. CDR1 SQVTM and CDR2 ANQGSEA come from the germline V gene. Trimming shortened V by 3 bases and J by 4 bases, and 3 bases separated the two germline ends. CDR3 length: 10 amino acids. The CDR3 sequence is CSVDITEAFF. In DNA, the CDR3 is TGCAGCGTTGATATCACTGAAGCTTTCTTT.

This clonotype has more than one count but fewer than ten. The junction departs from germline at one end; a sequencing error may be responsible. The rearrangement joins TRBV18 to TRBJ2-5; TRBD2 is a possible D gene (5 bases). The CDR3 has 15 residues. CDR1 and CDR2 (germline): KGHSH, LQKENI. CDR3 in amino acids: CASSPPLGLQGTQYF. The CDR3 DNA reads TGTGCCAGCTCACCACCCCTCGGACTGCAAGGGACCCAGTACTTC.

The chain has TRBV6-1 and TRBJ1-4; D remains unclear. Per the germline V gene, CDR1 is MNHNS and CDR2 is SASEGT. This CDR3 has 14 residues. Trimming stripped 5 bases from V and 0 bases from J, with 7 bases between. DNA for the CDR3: TGTGCCAGCAGTTGGCCGTCAACTAATGAAAAACTGTTTTTT. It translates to CASSWPSTNEKLFF.

The CDR3 nucleotides are TGCGCCAGCAGTTACGGGACAGGGGCCAGCGAGCAGTACTTC. Its protein is CASSYGTGASEQYF. The chain recombines TRBV5-1 with TRBJ2-7; 10 bases are a match to TRBD1. Germline V CDR1 and CDR2: SGHRS, YFSETQ. Trimming took 5 bases from V and 6 from J; bases not matched to a gene: 8. This CDR3 has 14 residues.

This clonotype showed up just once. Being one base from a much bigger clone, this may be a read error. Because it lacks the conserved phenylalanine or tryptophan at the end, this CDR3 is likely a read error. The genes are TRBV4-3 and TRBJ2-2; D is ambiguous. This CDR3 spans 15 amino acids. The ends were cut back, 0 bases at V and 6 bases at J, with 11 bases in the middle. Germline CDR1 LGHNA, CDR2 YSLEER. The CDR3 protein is CASSQEVVEAGELFL. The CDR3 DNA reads TGCGCCAGCAGCCAAGAAGTCGTGGAAGCCGGGGAGCTGTTTCTT.

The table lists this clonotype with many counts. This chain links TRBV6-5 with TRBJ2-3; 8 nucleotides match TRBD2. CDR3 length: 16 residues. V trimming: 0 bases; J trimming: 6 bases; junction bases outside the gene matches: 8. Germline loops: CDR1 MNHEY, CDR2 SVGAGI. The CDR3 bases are TGTGCCAGCAGTTACTCGTCGGGGGGGGAGGCGGATACGCAGTATTTT. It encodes CASSYSSGGEADTQYF.

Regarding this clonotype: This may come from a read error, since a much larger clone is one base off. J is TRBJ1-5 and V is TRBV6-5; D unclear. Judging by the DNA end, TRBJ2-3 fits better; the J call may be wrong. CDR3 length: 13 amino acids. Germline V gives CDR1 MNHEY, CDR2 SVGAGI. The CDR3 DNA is TGTGCCAGCAGTTATGATCCCAATCAGCCCCAGTATTTT. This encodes CASSYDPNQPQYF.

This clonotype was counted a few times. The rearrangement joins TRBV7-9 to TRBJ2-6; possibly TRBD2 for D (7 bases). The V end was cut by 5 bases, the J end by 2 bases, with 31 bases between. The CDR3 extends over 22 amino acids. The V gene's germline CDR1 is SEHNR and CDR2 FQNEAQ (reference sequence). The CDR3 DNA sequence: TGTGCCAGCAGCACTACACGAACCGGCGGGCGGGGGCGGACCCCTGGGGCCAACGTCCTGACTTTC. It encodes CASSTTRTGGRGRTPGANVLTF.

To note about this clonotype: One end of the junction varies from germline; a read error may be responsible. The CDR3 DNA follows: TGCACCAGCAGCCCCTCCAGACTAGCGGTCACAGATACGCAGTATTTT. Translating gives CTSSPSRLAVTDTQYF. J is TRBJ2-3 and V is TRBV4-1; 9 bases line up with TRBD2. Looked up from germline, CDR1 is MGHRA and CDR2 is YSYEKL. The CDR3 has 16 residues.

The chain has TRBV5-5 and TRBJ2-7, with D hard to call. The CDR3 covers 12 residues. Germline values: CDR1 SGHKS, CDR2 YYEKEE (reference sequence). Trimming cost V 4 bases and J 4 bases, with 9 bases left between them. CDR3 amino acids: CASSGEAYEQYF. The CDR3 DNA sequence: TGTGCCAGCAGCGGGGAAGCTTACGAGCAGTACTTC.

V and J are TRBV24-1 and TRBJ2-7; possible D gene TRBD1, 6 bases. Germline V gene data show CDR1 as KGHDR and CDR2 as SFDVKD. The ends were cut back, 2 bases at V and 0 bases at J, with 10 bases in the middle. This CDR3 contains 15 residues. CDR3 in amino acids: CATSDWGTPSYEQYF. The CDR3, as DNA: TGTGCCACCAGTGATTGGGGGACACCCTCCTACGAGCAGTACTTC.

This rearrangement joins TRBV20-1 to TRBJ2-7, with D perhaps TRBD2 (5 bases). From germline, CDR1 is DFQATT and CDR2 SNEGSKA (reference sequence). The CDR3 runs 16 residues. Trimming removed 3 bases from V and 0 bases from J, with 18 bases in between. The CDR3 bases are TGCAGTGCTAGGGGGTTGAGGGTGGATAGCTCCTACGAGCAGTACTTC. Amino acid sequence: CSARGLRVDSSYEQYF.

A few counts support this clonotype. The CDR3 loop reads CASSPDWGHTEAFF. Written as DNA, the CDR3 is TGTGCCAGCAGTCCGGACTGGGGGCACACTGAAGCTTTCTTT. The chain has TRBV12-3 or TRBV12-4 and TRBJ1-1, with a tentative D call TRBD1 (6 bases). The CDR3 totals 14 residues. V lost 5 bases, J lost 3 bases, and 13 bases lay in between.

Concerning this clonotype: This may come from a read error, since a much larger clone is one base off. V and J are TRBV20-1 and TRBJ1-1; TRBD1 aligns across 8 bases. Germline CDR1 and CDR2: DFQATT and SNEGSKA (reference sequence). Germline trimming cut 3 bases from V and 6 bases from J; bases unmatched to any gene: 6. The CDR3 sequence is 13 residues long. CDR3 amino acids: CSARGTGGPEAFF. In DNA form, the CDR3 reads TGCAGTGCTAGGGGGACAGGCGGCCCTGAAGCTTTCTTT.

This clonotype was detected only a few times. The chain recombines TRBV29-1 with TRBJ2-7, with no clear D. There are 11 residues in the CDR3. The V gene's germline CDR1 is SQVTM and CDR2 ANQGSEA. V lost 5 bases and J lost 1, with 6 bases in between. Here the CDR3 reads CSVWDSYEQYF. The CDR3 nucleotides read TGCAGCGTTTGGGATTCCTACGAGCAGTACTTC.

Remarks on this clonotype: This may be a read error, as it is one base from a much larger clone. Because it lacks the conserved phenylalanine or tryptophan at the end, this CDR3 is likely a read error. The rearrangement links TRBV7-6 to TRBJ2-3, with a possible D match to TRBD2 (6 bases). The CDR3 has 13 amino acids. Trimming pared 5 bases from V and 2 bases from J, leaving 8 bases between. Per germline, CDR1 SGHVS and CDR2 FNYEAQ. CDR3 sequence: CASSRDFTDTQYL. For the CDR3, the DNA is TGTGCCAGCAGCCGGGACTTCACAGATACGCAGTATCTT.

The CDR3 here is CASTVRSGGAYNEQFF. CDR3 coding DNA: TGTGCCAGCACCGTACGAAGCGGGGGGGCCTACAATGAGCAGTTCTTC. The V and J genes are TRBV6-2 or TRBV6-3 and TRBJ2-1, with 10 bases fitting TRBD2. Trimming took 7 bases from V and 2 from J; bases not matched to a gene: 8. Per germline, CDR1 MNHEY and CDR2 SVGEGT. The CDR3 totals 16 residues.

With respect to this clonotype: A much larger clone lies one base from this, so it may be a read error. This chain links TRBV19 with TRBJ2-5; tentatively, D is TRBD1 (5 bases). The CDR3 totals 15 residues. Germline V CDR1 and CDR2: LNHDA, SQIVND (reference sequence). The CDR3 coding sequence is TGTGCCAGTGGTATCGCTGACAGTATCCAAGAGACCCAGTACTTC. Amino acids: CASGIADSIQETQYF. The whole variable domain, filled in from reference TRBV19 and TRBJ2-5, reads DGGITQSPKYLFRKEGQNVTLSCEQNLNHDAMYWYRQDPGQGLRLIYYSQIVNDFQKGDIAEGYSVSREKKESFPLTVTSAQKNPTAFYLCASGIADSIQETQYFGPGTRLLVL.

This CDR3 is CASSSPGEGSETQYF. The CDR3 region has the DNA TGTGCCAGCAGCTCCCCGGGGGAGGGGTCAGAGACCCAGTACTTC. V gene TRBV13 combines with J gene TRBJ2-5; 7 nucleotides line up with TRBD2. This CDR3 has 15 amino acids. CDR1 is PRHDT, CDR2 FYEKMQ, per germline (reference sequence). V dropped 4 bases and J dropped 4; count of bases not matched to a gene: 9. Using reference TRBV13 and TRBJ2-5 for the parts outside the CDR3, the full variable domain is AAGVIQSPRHLIKEKRETATLKCYPIPRHDTVYWYQQGPGQDPQFLISFYEKMQSDKGSIPDRFSAQQFSDYHSELNMSSLELGDSALYFCASSSPGEGSETQYFGPGTRLLVL.

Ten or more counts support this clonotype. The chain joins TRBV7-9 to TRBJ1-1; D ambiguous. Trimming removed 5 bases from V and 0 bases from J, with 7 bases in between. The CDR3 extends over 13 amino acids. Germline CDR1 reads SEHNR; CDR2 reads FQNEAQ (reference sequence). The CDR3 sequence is CASSLTLNTEAFF. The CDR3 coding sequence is TGTGCCAGCAGCCTAACATTGAACACTGAAGCTTTCTTT.

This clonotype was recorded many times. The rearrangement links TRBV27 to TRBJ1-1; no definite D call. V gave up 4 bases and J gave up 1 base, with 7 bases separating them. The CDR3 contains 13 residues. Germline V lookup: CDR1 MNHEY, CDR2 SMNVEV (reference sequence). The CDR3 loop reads CASSSDENTEAFF. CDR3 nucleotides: TGTGCCAGCAGTTCTGACGAGAACACTGAAGCTTTCTTT.

CDR3 in DNA: TGTGCCAGCAACCATAATCTACTAGCGGGGAGCACAGATACGCAGTATTTT. Encoded protein: CASNHNLLAGSTDTQYF. The chain is built from TRBV9 and TRBJ2-3; 10 bases line up with TRBD2. Germline V CDR1 and CDR2: SGDLS, YYNGEE. Trimming cost V 6 bases and J 0 bases; bases outside gene matches: 10. The length of the CDR3 is 17 residues.